The T cell receptor (beta chain) under discussion was sequenced for a study of blood T cells in healthy people across ages. The authors ran a second PCR of 7 to 11 cycles using a sample-barcoded 5' primer and a J-beta primer mix. Every sample gave at least 3 million paired-end reads containing CDR3. TCRdb passed the 5' RACE reads through MiXCR, listing each CDR3 protein once. The sample has about 1.5 million distinct CDR3 sequences, less than 45% seen once; the top ten hold approximately 4.1%. Each individual donor underwent a draw of roughly 10 milliliters of peripheral blood. With respect to this clonotype: Antigen unknown.

Study-wide points: The CMV status of each donor remained undetermined, and this could have confounded shifts in expanded clonotypes. Per million T cells, the diversity of TCR beta decreased roughly linearly as age advanced.

Sequencing used blood. This receptor was obtained from a woman under 30 in good health.

The CDR3 DNA sequence: TGCAGTGCCCGAATCCTAGTACTAGCGGGAGACACAGGCTACGAGCAGTACTTC. Translating gives CSARILVLAGDTGYEQYF. The chain couples TRBV20-1 to TRBJ2-7; the match to TRBD2 covers 11 bases. The V gene end was trimmed by 6 bases and the J gene end by 3 bases; junction bases not matched to a gene: 19. CDR1 is DFQATT and CDR2 is SNEGSKA in the germline V gene (reference sequence). The CDR3 loop spans 18 amino acids.